Each of the 15 T cell receptor beta chains below was sequenced from the same sample in a study of blood T cells in healthy people across ages (dated by TCRdb to between 2014 and 2016). To prepare the library, 5' RACE was applied. The instrument given in TCRdb is Illumina HiSeq 2500. The second PCR ran for about 7 to 11 cycles and used a J-beta primer mix along with a sample-barcoded 5' primer. TCRdb's own reprocessing of the public reads used fastp at Q25 and MiXCR and kept productive beta chains. Merged by CDR3 protein, the rows form single entries marked with the most common genes and DNA. In all, the sample holds over 500,000 distinct CDR3 sequences, and roughly a quarter of those were seen once. Roughly 3.5% of the sample belongs to the ten largest clones. These records were also assigned to another study, of T cells of mothers and their children.

Material for sequencing was blood. The receptors derive from a boy aged 2 to 10 in good health.

This chain connects TRBV21-1 to TRBJ2-5; the table's D gene call, TRBD1, was not cross checked with the DNA. TRBV21-1 is a recognized pseudogene. The CDR3 spans 18 residues. This chain's CDR3 is CASSKGPGHGDYRETQYF. CDR3 DNA sequence: TGTGCCAGCAGCAAAGGACCGGGACACGGGGACTACCGGGAGACCCAGTACTTC.

The rearrangement joins TRBV7-9 to TRBJ2-5, with 7 nucleotides matching TRBD2. The J call may be wrong; the DNA end is better matched by TRBJ2-7. The CDR3 consists of 17 residues. Looked up from germline, CDR1 is SEHNR and CDR2 is FQNEAQ (reference sequence). The CDR3 loop reads CASSLVLAETLSYEQYF. Here the CDR3 DNA reads TGTGCCAGCAGCTTAGTCCTAGCGGAGACTCTATCCTACGAGCAGTACTTC.

The chain couples TRBV5-5 to TRBJ2-1, with D tentatively TRBD2 (5 bases). This CDR3 has 14 amino acids. Looked up from germline, CDR1 is SGHKS and CDR2 is YYEKEE (reference sequence). V gave up 6 bases and J gave up 5 bases, with 15 bases separating them. The CDR3 sequence is CASTQTPGNNEQFF. The CDR3 DNA reads TGTGCCAGCACCCAAACACCGGGAAACAATGAGCAGTTCTTC.

In this sample, this clonotype turned up a few times. This chain joins TRBV14 and TRBJ2-1; 9 bases are a match to TRBD2. The trim removed 2 bases at V and 3 bases at J, leaving 14 bases unmatched. Looked up from germline, CDR1 is SGHDN and CDR2 is FVKESK. The CDR3 covers 19 residues. CDR3 sequence: CASSQLAGRPENYYNEQFF. DNA for the CDR3: TGTGCCAGCAGCCAACTAGCGGGACGTCCCGAAAACTACTACAATGAGCAGTTCTTC. Full variable domain (remainder filled in from reference TRBV14 and TRBJ2-1): EAGVTQFPSHSVIEKGQTVTLRCDPISGHDNLYWYRRVMGKEIKFLLHFVKESKQDESGMPNNRFLAERTGGTYSTLKVQPAELEDSGVYFCASSQLAGRPENYYNEQFFGPGTRLTVL.

The chain recombines TRBV4-1 with TRBJ2-1; TRBD2 agrees at 8 bases. The CDR3 is 16 residues long. CDR1 MGHRA and CDR2 YSYEKL come from the germline V gene. Trimming cost V 1 base and J 8 bases; bases outside gene matches: 10. CDR3: CASSQAGPGGHYEQFF. In DNA form, the CDR3 reads TGCGCCAGCAGCCAAGCTGGCCCGGGAGGGCATTATGAGCAGTTCTTC.

The V call is TRBV20-1, the J call TRBJ2-5; tentatively, D is TRBD1 or TRBD2 (5 bases each). The DNA end is a closer match to TRBJ2-1, so the J assignment may be wrong. Germline lookup yields CDR1 DFQATT and CDR2 SNEGSKA (reference sequence). The CDR3 runs to 14 residues. The CDR3 loop reads CSARRGSDYNEQFF. CDR3 in DNA: TGCAGTGCTAGACGGGGCTCCGACTACAATGAGCAGTTCTTC.

This chain uses TRBV5-1 with TRBJ2-5; 8 bases agree with TRBD2. Germline lookup yields CDR1 SGHRS and CDR2 YFSETQ. J was trimmed by 2 bases and V by 1 base; bases with no gene match: 13. This CDR3 comprises 18 residues. The CDR3 sequence: CASSLPGERGPLQETQYF. Written as DNA, the CDR3 is TGCGCCAGCAGCTTGCCAGGGGAGCGGGGGCCACTTCAAGAGACCCAGTACTTC.

V usage is TRBV6-5 and J usage is TRBJ1-2, with D tentatively TRBD1 (6 bases). This CDR3 spans 15 amino acids. Trimming took 5 bases from V and 4 from J, leaving 17 bases between them. Germline-derived CDR1 and CDR2 are MNHEY and SVGAGI. The DNA of the CDR3 is TGTGCCAGCAGTAGGGGGGAAAGAGGGGGCTATGGCTACACCTTC. This encodes CASSRGERGGYGYTF.

Comments on this clonotype: An end of the junction differs from the germline gene, which may be a read error. The chain has TRBV9 and TRBJ2-7; D is uncertain. The CDR3 is 9 amino acids. From germline, CDR1 is SGDLS and CDR2 YYNGEE. CDR3 amino acids: CNPRWEQYF. CDR3 nucleotides: TGCAATCCGCGCTGGGAGCAGTACTTC.

The chain links TRBV6-4 to TRBJ2-2; D unresolved. Germline V gene lookup returns CDR1 MRHNA and CDR2 SNTAGT. Trimming removed 6 bases from V and 1 base from J, with 9 bases in between. The CDR3 contains 14 residues. CDR3 bases: TGTGCCAGCAGAGAATCTTGGAACACCGGGGAGCTGTTTTTT. It specifies CASRESWNTGELFF.

This chain joins TRBV5-1 and TRBJ2-7; the match to TRBD2 covers 15 bases. Germline CDR1 and CDR2: SGHRS and YFSETQ. V lost 4 bases and J lost 1; bases outside the gene matches: 9. CDR3 length equals 18 residues. CDR3 in amino acids: CASSDIGTSGRISYEQYF. DNA of the CDR3: TGCGCCAGCAGCGACATCGGGACTAGCGGGAGGATTTCCTACGAGCAGTACTTC. The full variable domain, rest sourced from reference TRBV5-1 and TRBJ2-7, is KAGVTQTPRYLIKTRGQQVTLSCSPISGHRSVSWYQQTPGQGLQFLFEYFSETQRNKGNFPGRFSGRQFSNSRSEMNVSTLELGDSALYLCASSDIGTSGRISYEQYFGPGTRLTVT.

This clonotype was counted only a few times. This rearrangement joins TRBV6-5 to TRBJ1-1; D is undetermined. The CDR3 covers 14 residues. Germline V gene data show CDR1 as MNHEY and CDR2 as SVGAGI. The V gene lost 1 base and the J gene lost 0 bases, with 6 bases spanning the gap. The CDR3 here is CASSYLEMNTEAFF. The CDR3, as DNA: TGTGCCAGCAGTTACTTGGAGATGAACACTGAAGCTTTCTTT.

This clonotype was picked up a small number of times. V gene TRBV2 combines with J gene TRBJ2-5; 9 bases map to TRBD1. Gene TRBJ2-1 matches the end of the DNA better, so the J call may be wrong. The germline V gene encodes CDR1 SNHLY and CDR2 FYNNEI. CDR3 length: 14 residues. The CDR3 DNA follows: TGTGCCAGCAGTGCCGGGACAGGGTTCAATGAGCAGTTCTTC. Translated, it gives CASSAGTGFNEQFF.

This clonotype has only a few counts. V is TRBV11-3 and J is TRBJ2-5, with 14 positions matching TRBD2. V shed 11 bases and J 1 base; nucleotides not matched to a gene: 3. Germline V CDR1 and CDR2: SGHNT, YENEEA. CDR3 size: 14 residues. CDR3 protein: CAGLAGGLQETQYF. The CDR3 DNA reads TGTGCCGGACTAGCGGGGGGACTCCAAGAGACCCAGTACTTC.

J is TRBJ1-1 and V is TRBV3-1; D is perhaps TRBD1 (6 bases). The CDR3 loop spans 14 amino acids. From germline, CDR1 is LGHDT and CDR2 YNNKEL (reference sequence). V lost 3 bases and J lost 3, with 11 bases in between. The CDR3 nucleotides are TGTGCCAGCAGCCAGAACAGGGTCGACACTGAAGCTTTCTTT. This translates into CASSQNRVDTEAFF.